The TCR beta chain described here comes from a study of T cells in Graves' hyperthyroidism and ophthalmopathy. Overall study: Prior to any treatment, at the point of initial diagnosis, peripheral blood was collected. Study findings and constraints: Most thyroid clonotypes expanded above 0.001 were also detected in blood.

In its sample, this clonotype was seen a few times. What it recognizes is unknown. Lactation, pregnancy, other autoimmune disease or uncontrolled infection led to exclusion of patients. The authors obtained PBMCs from around 11 ml of fresh peripheral blood. TCR beta CDR3 regions were amplified from RNA. A set of HTBI primers served as the primers for a first-round RT-PCR of the TCR CDR3. TCRdb re-analysed the multiplex PCR reads in MiXCR, keeping a single row per CDR3 protein. The table lists a few hundred thousand distinct CDR3 sequences, roughly 15% of them singletons, with around 32% in the top ten. V lost 0 bases and J 7 bases, leaving 16 bases between the germline ends. CDR1 and CDR2 from the germline V gene are DFQATT and SNEGSKA (reference sequence). The CDR3 is 14 residues long.

The chain recombines TRBV20-1 with TRBJ2-7, with D perhaps given as TRBD1 or TRBD2 (5 bases each). This TCR derives from a woman in her thirties with Graves' ophthalmopathy. The sample taken for sequencing was blood. CDR3 amino acids: CSARDLLRGVEQYF. In DNA, the CDR3 is TGCAGTGCTAGAGACCTGTTAAGAGGGGTGGAGCAGTACTTC.